This TCR beta chain was sequenced for a study of T cell clones after liver transplantation. About the study: TCRbeta sequencing after a pre-transplant mixed lymphocyte reaction identified graft-donor-reactive clones, later tracked in post-transplant blood.

Data came from immunoSEQ multiplex PCR; TCRdb stores just in-frame clones and leaves some out. The sample lists 25,000 to 35,000 clones; around 95% were seen once. In germline, CDR1 is SGDLS, CDR2 YYNGEE. V was trimmed by 3 bases and J by 2 bases, leaving 11 bases between them. This CDR3 is 14 amino acids long. Points on this clone: The antigen remains undetermined.

Whole-study results and caveats: In two subjects, few donor cells limited the measurable donor-reactive repertoire.

The source of this sequence is a human patient who received a liver transplant. Some of the T cells may derive from the graft donor. The chain joins TRBV9 to TRBJ2-5, with D tentatively TRBD1 (6 bases). Sequenced here: CD8+ T cells from blood, sampled 12 months after liver transplant. CDR3 amino acids: CASSAGTLQETQYF. The CDR3, as DNA: TGTGCCAGCAGCGCAGGGACACTTCAAGAGACCCAGTACTTC.